What follows are 25 T cell receptor beta chains derived from one specimen sequenced in a study of esophageal squamous cell carcinoma under preoperative chemotherapy. Documented time point: after preoperative PTX-NDP chemotherapy. Each CDR3 protein is one row after TCRdb ran MiXCR on the PCR reads. The sample has about 18,000 distinct CDR3 sequences; about half are singletons. The sample was acquired from a patient given preoperative chemotherapy. The receptor source for this set is a human donor with esophageal squamous cell carcinoma. The donor label of this sample is uncertain.

By proportion, this clonotype is medium-sized. DNA of the CDR3: TGTGCCAGCAGTCTCCGACAGGGTTACGAGCAGTACTTC. Amino acids: CASSLRQGYEQYF. The genes are TRBV12-3 or TRBV12-4 and TRBJ2-7; 7 bases fit TRBD1. The junction had 5 bases not matched to a gene; V was cut back by 5 bases and J by 4 bases. The CDR3 consists of 13 residues.

The chain carries TRBV6-1 and TRBJ2-7, with TRBD2 matching 7 bases. The J call is uncertain, as TRBJ2-5 better fits the DNA end. Germline V lookup: CDR1 MNHNS, CDR2 SASEGT. The CDR3 extends over 15 amino acids. The CDR3 nucleotides read TGTGCCAGCAGTGAAGCGGGAGGGCCGGTTGAGACCCAGTACTTC. Amino acids: CASSEAGGPVETQYF.

With regard to this clonotype: The CDR3 does not end in the conserved phenylalanine or tryptophan, so this is likely a read error. It is unclear where the CDR3 begins or ends on the DNA, so no DNA is shown, and the CDR3 is as TCRdb lists it. The J gene is TRBJ2-1, the V gene TRBV7-9; the D call of TRBD2 is as the table states it, not checked on the DNA. The CDR3 spans 12 residues, counting both ends. CDR1 is SEHNR, CDR2 FQNEAQ, per germline (reference sequence). Here the CDR3 reads CASSFAWEGRVP.

This chain joins TRBV7-9 and TRBJ2-5, with D maybe TRBD1 (6 bases). This CDR3 contains 18 residues. Germline V gene sequence: CDR1 SEHNR, CDR2 FQNEAQ (reference sequence). Trimming removed 4 bases from V and 6 bases from J, with 27 bases in between. CDR3 region: CASSSNPETGQSEKTQYF. CDR3 DNA: TGTGCCAGCAGCTCAAACCCCGAGACAGGACAAAGTGAAAAGACCCAGTACTTC.

This clonotype was recorded a few times. The V call is TRBV6-1, the J call TRBJ2-7; 8 bases line up with TRBD1. The V and J ends lost 3 bases and 0 bases, in that order; junction bases with no gene match: 7. The CDR3 runs 16 residues. From germline, CDR1 is MNHNS and CDR2 SASEGT. CDR3 loop: CASSEIPGTGSYEQYF. The CDR3 coding sequence is TGTGCCAGCAGTGAGATTCCCGGGACAGGCTCCTACGAGCAGTACTTC.

The CDR3 spells CASTREGPNEQFF. CDR3 coding DNA: TGTGCCAGCACCCGGGAGGGCCCAAATGAGCAGTTCTTC. The genes are TRBV12-3 or TRBV12-4 and TRBJ2-1; 8 bases agree with TRBD2. The CDR3 contains 13 residues. After removal of 7 bases from V and 7 bases from J, the junction contained 6 bases not matched to a gene.

The chain employs TRBV7-3 and TRBJ1-6; 11 bases fit TRBD1. CDR1 and CDR2 (germline): SGHTA, FQGTGA. The CDR3 extends over 15 amino acids. Trimming took 4 bases from V and 10 from J; bases not matched to a gene: 6. This chain's CDR3 is CASSSPGTGGSPLHF. The DNA of the CDR3 is TGTGCCAGCAGCTCCCCCGGGACAGGGGGATCACCCCTCCACTTT.

This chain connects TRBV12-3 or TRBV12-4 to TRBJ2-2, with 11 bases aligning to TRBD1. The CDR3 length is 16 residues. V shed 5 bases and J 3 bases; nucleotides not matched to a gene: 5. For the CDR3, the DNA is TGTGCCAGCAGTGTGGACAGGGGGCCTCACACCGGGGAGCTGTTTTTT. This codes for CASSVDRGPHTGELFF.

The gene calls are TRBV7-3 and TRBJ2-3; TRBD2 matches at 7 bases. The germline gives CDR1 SGHTA, CDR2 FQGTGA. The CDR3 has 17 amino acids. Trimming at V came to 0 bases and at J to 5 bases, leaving 11 bases not matched to a gene. CDR3 DNA: TGTGCCAGCAGCTTAACAGGGCTAGCGGTGGGGGGAGATACGCAGTATTTT. It yields the protein CASSLTGLAVGGDTQYF.

This clonotype was observed many times. V gene TRBV7-6 combines with J gene TRBJ2-5; TRBD1 aligns across 7 bases. The J call may be in error: the DNA end matches TRBJ2-7 better. Germline V lookup: CDR1 SGHVS, CDR2 FNYEAQ. This CDR3 region has 14 residues. The CDR3 bases are TGTGCCAGCAGCTTAGCCGGGACAGCCAACGAGCAGTACTTC. Translating it yields CASSLAGTANEQYF.

CDR3 bases: TGTGCCAGCTCACCCTTGGGACAAGGGACCTACGAGCAGTACTTC. Its translation is CASSPLGQGTYEQYF. The genes are TRBV18 and TRBJ2-5; weak D call: TRBD1 (6 bases). The J call may be mistaken, given a closer DNA end match to TRBJ2-7. The CDR3 is 15 amino acids. Germline values: CDR1 KGHSH, CDR2 LQKENI.

This clonotype was counted a few times. V usage is TRBV24-1 and J usage is TRBJ2-1; 9 bases map to TRBD1. There are 17 residues in the CDR3. J lost 10 bases, V lost 8 bases, and 20 bases had no gene match. The germline V gene encodes CDR1 KGHDR and CDR2 SFDVKD. In nucleotides, the CDR3 is TGTGCCACCATGTCTAATGGGGGGGGGACAGGGAGCTGCGAGCAGTTCTTC. Translation gives CATMSNGGGTGSCEQFF.

This clonotype occurred a few times. This rearrangement joins TRBV5-1 to TRBJ2-1; 9 positions agree with TRBD2. There are 15 residues in the CDR3. The V and J ends lost 3 bases and 10 bases, in that order; junction bases with no gene match: 11. Germline V gives CDR1 SGHRS, CDR2 YFSETQ. This CDR3 reads CASSSSGNRQGEQFF. The CDR3 region has the DNA TGCGCCAGCAGCTCTAGCGGGAACCGCCAAGGCGAGCAGTTCTTC. The full variable domain, in which reference TRBV5-1 and TRBJ2-1 provide the parts outside the CDR3, is KAGVTQTPRYLIKTRGQQVTLSCSPISGHRSVSWYQQTPGQGLQFLFEYFSETQRNKGNFPGRFSGRQFSNSRSEMNVSTLELGDSALYLCASSSSGNRQGEQFFGPGTRLTVL.

The J gene is TRBJ2-7, the V gene TRBV20-1, with 9 nucleotides matching TRBD1. The end of the DNA fits TRBJ2-5 better, so the J call may be wrong. The CDR3 has 15 amino acids. Per the germline V gene, CDR1 is DFQATT and CDR2 is SNEGSKA (reference sequence). CDR3 amino acids: CSARDGGQGGETQYF. As DNA, the CDR3 is TGCAGTGCTAGAGATGGGGGACAGGGTGGCGAGACCCAGTACTTC.

This clonotype is labeled medium-sized. The chain couples TRBV12-3 or TRBV12-4 to TRBJ2-1, with TRBD2 matching over 8 bases. The CDR3 runs to 17 residues. V was clipped by 6 bases and J by 0 bases; unmatched bases: 10. CDR3 residues: CASSFTSGLSSYNEQFF. The CDR3 nucleotides are TGTGCCAGCAGCTTCACTAGCGGTCTTAGCTCCTACAATGAGCAGTTCTTC.

CDR3 loop: CAISESSGYNEQFF. The CDR3 DNA reads TGTGCCATCAGTGAGTCGTCGGGGTACAATGAGCAGTTCTTC. The rearrangement joins TRBV10-3 to TRBJ2-1; D might be TRBD2 (5 bases). CDR1 is ENHRY and CDR2 is SYGVKD in the germline V gene. V was cut by 0 bases and J by 4 bases, with 7 bases left in between. There are 14 residues in the CDR3.

Here the CDR3 DNA reads TGTGCCAGCAGCCGACCGAGCGGGAGGGCCATTGATACGCAGTATTTT. Amino acids: CASSRPSGRAIDTQYF. V and J are TRBV7-9 and TRBJ2-3, with TRBD2 identical over 10 bases. CDR3 length equals 16 residues. V was clipped by 5 bases and J by 6 bases; unmatched bases: 11. Germline-derived CDR1 and CDR2 are SEHNR and FQNEAQ (reference sequence).

The chain combines TRBV12-3 or TRBV12-4 with TRBJ2-4, with D possibly called TRBD1 or TRBD2 (5 bases each). The CDR3 is made up of 14 amino acids. CDR3 sequence: CRGTGRRAKDMQYF. CDR3 DNA sequence: TGTCGCGGCACGGGGCGTCGAGCGAAAGATATGCAGTACTTC.

The chain uses TRBV12-3 or TRBV12-4 and TRBJ2-4; D is unresolved. V was pared by 3 bases and J by 13 bases, with 22 bases between. The CDR3 is 15 residues long. The CDR3 reads CASSLAVGRIDEQYF. The DNA of the CDR3 is TGTGCCAGCAGTTTGGCGGTCGGACGAATAGATGAGCAGTACTTC.

Concerning this clonotype itself: At one end the junction does not follow the germline gene, possibly because of a read error. The gene calls are TRBV7-2 and TRBJ2-5, with D perhaps TRBD2 (6 bases). CDR1 and CDR2 (germline): SGHTA, FQGNSA. The CDR3 length is 19 residues. The CDR3 spells CASSLAGWPGDLAKKTQYF. CDR3 coding DNA: TGTGCCAGCAGCTTAGCAGGGTGGCCGGGGGACCTTGCCAAAAAGACTCAGTACTTC.

The gene calls are TRBV6-5 and TRBJ1-6, with D possibly matching TRBD1 (6 bases). This CDR3 is 17 amino acids long. The V gene lost 0 bases and the J gene lost 3 bases, with 12 bases spanning the gap. Germline CDR1 is MNHEY and CDR2 is SVGAGI. This CDR3 reads CASSYSGGLYYNSPLHF. The CDR3 DNA reads as TGTGCCAGCAGTTACTCGGGGGGCCTTTACTATAATTCACCCCTCCACTTT.

The gene calls are TRBV6-1 and TRBJ1-2, with D perhaps matching TRBD1 (5 bases). V lost 2 bases to trimming and J lost 8 bases, with 12 bases between them. Germline V CDR1 and CDR2: MNHNS, SASEGT. The CDR3 is 13 amino acids. As DNA, the CDR3 is TGTGCCAGCAGTGAACAGGGCAGTTCAGGCTACACCTTC. Translation gives CASSEQGSSGYTF.

This clonotype has just a few counts. The rearrangement uses TRBV7-2 and TRBJ2-2; perhaps D is TRBD1 or TRBD2 (6 bases each). V was cut by 3 bases and J by 3 bases, with 8 bases left in between. CDR1 is SGHTA and CDR2 is FQGNSA in the germline V gene. The CDR3 covers 14 residues. The CDR3 DNA reads TGTGCCAGCAGCTTGAGGGGGGACACCGGGGAGCTGTTTTTT. Residues: CASSLRGDTGELFF.

A remark on this clonotype: The final CDR3 position lacks the conserved phenylalanine or tryptophan, pointing to a likely read error. The DNA is omitted, as the CDR3 cannot be located on it reliably, and the CDR3 follows TCRdb's listing. The chain is built from TRBV19 and TRBJ2-6; the table's D call TRBD1 went unverified against the DNA. CDR1 is LNHDA and CDR2 is SQIVND in the germline V gene (reference sequence). The CDR3 region is 16 residues in length, termini included. This CDR3 reads CASRDRGRGETQYFGA.

The rearrangement joins TRBV6-2 or TRBV6-3 to TRBJ2-1, with 13 bases fitting TRBD2. Unmatched junction bases numbered 7, after V lost 7 bases and J lost 4 bases. Germline CDR1 and CDR2: MNHEY and SVGEGT. The CDR3 is made up of 16 amino acids. In DNA, the CDR3 is TGTGCCAGCACCCTCACTAGCGGGAGGGGGTACAATGAGCAGTTCTTC. It is translated as CASTLTSGRGYNEQFF.